The rows below give T cell receptor beta chains drawn from one sample of a study of response to subunit inactivated influenza vaccine. TCRdb reanalysed the RT-PCR reads using MiXCR and keeps one entry per CDR3 protein. The table shows 600,000 to 700,000 distinct CDR3 sequences, with 14% occurring only once. The source was PBMCs from blood, collected 14 to 15 days before vaccination. These TCRs come from a man aged 45 to 65 who received an inactivated influenza vaccine. Each CDR3 is given with its conserved first and last residue. The D gene is left open where the match is weak. Some rows mark clone size as missing; the rest say once, few, many or name a class of expanded clone.

CDR3aa,CDR3nt,d_gene,j_gene,abundance,v_gene
CASSVSGGDEKLFF,TGCGCCAGCAGCGTGTCAGGGGGCGATGAAAAACTGTTTTTT,TRBD1,TRBJ1-4,NA,TRBV5-1
CASSITIIQGAGELFF,TGTGCCAGCAGTATTACCATTATACAGGGAGCCGGGGAGCTGTTTTTT,NA,TRBJ2-2,few,TRBV12-3/TRBV12-4
CASSLPMTSTDTQYF,TGTGCCAGCAGTTTGCCCATGACTAGCACAGATACGCAGTATTTT,NA,TRBJ2-3,few,TRBV28
CASSPAGGTTDEQYF,TGTGCCAGCAGCCCGGCGGGAGGGACTACGGACGAGCAGTACTTC,TRBD2,TRBJ2-7,many,TRBV6-2/TRBV6-3
CASKKAGELFF,TGTGCCAGCAAAAAGGCCGGGGAGCTGTTTTTT,NA,TRBJ2-2,NA,TRBV12-3/TRBV12-4
CASESTRQETQYF,TGTGCCAGCGAGAGTACTAGACAAGAGACCCAGTACTTC,NA,TRBJ2-5,few,TRBV28
CASRASLNEQYF,TGTGCCAGCCGGGCGTCTTTGAACGAGCAGTACTTC,NA,TRBJ2-7,NA,TRBV12-3/TRBV12-4
CSARKAGARTGELFF,TGCAGTGCCAGGAAAGCGGGAGCTCGGACCGGGGAGCTGTTTTTT,TRBD2,TRBJ2-2,few,TRBV20-1
CASSLAPGGVDNEQFF,TGTGCCAGCAGCTTAGCTCCGGGGGGTGTCGACAATGAGCAGTTCTTC,TRBD2,TRBJ2-1,few,TRBV7-6
CSARGLLAGMYNEQFF,TGCAGTGCTAGAGGGCTACTAGCGGGAATGTACAATGAGCAGTTCTTC,TRBD2,TRBJ2-1,NA,TRBV20-1
CSPLGQAAGEQYF,TGCAGTCCGCTGGGACAGGCCGCCGGGGAGCAGTACTTC,TRBD1,TRBJ2-7,NA,TRBV20-1
CPLADWDYNEQFF,TGCCCCCTAGCTGACTGGGACTACAATGAGCAGTTCTTC,NA,TRBJ2-1,few,TRBV20-1
CASSQVNRAKNIQYF,TGTGCCAGCAGCCAAGTGAATAGAGCCAAAAACATTCAGTACTTC,NA,TRBJ2-4,NA,TRBV4-2
CASSQDTGARSYEQYF,TGCGCCAGCAGCCAAGATACCGGGGCGAGGTCCTACGAGCAGTACTTC,NA,TRBJ2-7,few,TRBV4-3
CSAPEWGNYGYTF,TGCAGTGCCCCCGAATGGGGAAACTATGGCTACACCTTC,NA,TRBJ1-2,few,TRBV20-1